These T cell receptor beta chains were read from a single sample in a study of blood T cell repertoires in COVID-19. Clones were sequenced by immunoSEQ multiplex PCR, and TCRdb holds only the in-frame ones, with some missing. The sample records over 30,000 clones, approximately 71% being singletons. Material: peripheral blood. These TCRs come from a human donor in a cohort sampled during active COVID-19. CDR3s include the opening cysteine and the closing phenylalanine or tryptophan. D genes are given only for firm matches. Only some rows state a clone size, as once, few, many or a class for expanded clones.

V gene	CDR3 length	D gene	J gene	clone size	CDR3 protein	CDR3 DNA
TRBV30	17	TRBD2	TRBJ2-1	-	CAWSVRRTSGRGNEQFF	TGTGCCTGGAGTGTACGCCGGACTAGCGGGAGAGGGAATGAGCAGTTCTTC
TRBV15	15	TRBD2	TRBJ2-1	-	CATSRDLAGVNEQFF	TGTGCCACCAGCAGAGACCTAGCGGGAGTTAATGAGCAGTTCTTC
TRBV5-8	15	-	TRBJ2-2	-	CASSASRGGTGELFF	TGTGCCAGCAGCGCCTCGCGAGGGGGCACCGGGGAGCTGTTTTTT
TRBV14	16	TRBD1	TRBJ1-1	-	CASSPWDRVLNTEAFF	TGTGCCAGCAGTCCTTGGGACAGGGTGTTGAACACTGAAGCTTTCTTT
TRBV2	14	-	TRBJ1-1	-	CASSDEVWNTEAFF	TGTGCCAGCAGTGACGAGGTCTGGAACACTGAAGCTTTCTTT
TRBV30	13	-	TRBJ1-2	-	CAGSWTAGDGYTF	TGTGCCGGATCATGGACCGCCGGGGATGGCTACACCTTC
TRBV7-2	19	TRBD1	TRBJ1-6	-	CASRARGLGLGSYNSPLHF	TGTGCCAGCAGGGCGAGGGGGCTAGGGTTGGGCTCCTATAATTCACCCCTCCACTTT
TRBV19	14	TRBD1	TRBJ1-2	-	CASNLRDRLYGYTF	TGTGCCAGTAACCTCCGGGACAGGCTTTATGGCTACACCTTC
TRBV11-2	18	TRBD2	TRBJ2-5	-	CASSSGILAGGTTETQYF	TGTGCCAGCAGCTCCGGAATCTTAGCCGGGGGGACCACGGAGACCCAGTACTTC
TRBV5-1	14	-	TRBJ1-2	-	CASSPLQGSYGYTF	TGCGCCAGCAGCCCCTTACAGGGAAGCTATGGCTACACCTTC
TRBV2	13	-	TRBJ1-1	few	CASRLMMSTEAFF	TGTGCCAGCAGACTTATGATGAGCACTGAAGCTTTCTTT
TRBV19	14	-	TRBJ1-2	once	CASRTGTTNYGYTF	TGTGCCAGTAGAACCGGGACTACTAACTATGGCTACACCTTC
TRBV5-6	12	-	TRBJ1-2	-	CASSLDAGENTF	TGTGCCAGCAGCTTGGACGCAGGGGAAAACACCTTC
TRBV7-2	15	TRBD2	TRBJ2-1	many	CASSSGLELYNEQFF	TGTGCCAGCAGCTCAGGACTAGAGCTTTACAATGAGCAGTTCTTC
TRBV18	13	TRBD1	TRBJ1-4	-	CASTPGQNEKLFF	TGTGCCAGCACTCCGGGACAGAATGAAAAACTGTTTTTT
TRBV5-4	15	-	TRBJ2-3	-	CASSLEGGRTDTQYF	TGTGCCAGCAGCTTGGAAGGGGGTCGCACAGATACGCAGTATTTT
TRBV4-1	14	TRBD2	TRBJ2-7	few	CASSYASGTGEQYF	TGCGCCAGCAGCTACGCTAGCGGGACGGGTGAGCAGTACTTC
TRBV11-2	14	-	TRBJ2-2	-	CASSKPRDTGELFF	TGTGCCAGCAGCAAACCCCGGGACACCGGGGAGCTGTTTTTT
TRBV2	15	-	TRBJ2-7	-	CASSEAASQGYEQYF	TGTGCCAGCAGTGAGGCGGCTAGCCAGGGGTACGAGCAGTACTTC
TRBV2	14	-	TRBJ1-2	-	CASSNPTENYGYTF	TGTGCCAGCAGTAACCCGACAGAGAACTATGGCTACACCTTC
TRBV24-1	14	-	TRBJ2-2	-	CATSRGINTGELFF	TGTGCCACCTCCCGGGGGATTAACACCGGGGAGCTGTTTTTT
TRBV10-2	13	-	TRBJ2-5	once	CASQQGLGETQYF	TGCGCCAGTCAGCAGGGTCTAGGAGAGACCCAGTACTTC
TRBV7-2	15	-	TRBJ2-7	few	CASTAGTGVAGEQYF	TGTGCCAGCACCGCGGGAACGGGAGTCGCGGGAGAGCAGTACTTC
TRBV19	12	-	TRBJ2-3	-	CASSTRGGTQYF	TGTGCCAGTAGTACCCGTGGGGGCACGCAGTATTTT
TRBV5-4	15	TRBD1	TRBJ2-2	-	CASSSADRITGELFF	TGTGCCAGCAGCTCGGCGGACAGGATCACCGGGGAGCTGTTTTTT
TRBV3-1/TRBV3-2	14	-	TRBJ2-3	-	CASSQGRGSDTQYF	TGTGCCAGCAGCCAGGGGAGAGGTTCAGATACGCAGTATTTT
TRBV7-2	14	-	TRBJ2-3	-	CASSLVEGTDTQYF	TGTGCCAGCAGCTTAGTAGAAGGCACAGATACGCAGTATTTT
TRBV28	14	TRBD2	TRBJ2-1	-	CASRRAGSYNEQFF	TGTGCCAGCAGACGAGCGGGGTCATACAATGAGCAGTTCTTC
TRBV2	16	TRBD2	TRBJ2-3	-	CASSFPTSGFTDTQYF	TGTGCCAGCAGTTTCCCTACTAGCGGGTTCACAGATACGCAGTATTTT
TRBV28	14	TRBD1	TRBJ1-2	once	CASKSPGQSYGYTF	TGTGCCAGCAAGAGCCCGGGACAGAGCTATGGCTACACCTTC
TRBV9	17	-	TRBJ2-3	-	CASSVGRGDRRTDTQYF	TGTGCCAGCAGCGTAGGTCGGGGGGACAGGCGCACAGATACGCAGTATTTT
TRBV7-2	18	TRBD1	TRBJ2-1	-	CASSLVKFGTGGWNEQFF	TGTGCCAGCAGCTTAGTTAAATTCGGGACAGGGGGCTGGAATGAGCAGTTCTTC
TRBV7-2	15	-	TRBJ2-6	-	CASSADITGANVLTF	TGTGCCAGCAGCGCCGACATCACCGGGGCCAACGTCCTGACTTTC
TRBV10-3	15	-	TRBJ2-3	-	CAISEGGRVSDTQYF	TGTGCCATCAGTGAAGGGGGAAGGGTTTCAGATACGCAGTATTTT
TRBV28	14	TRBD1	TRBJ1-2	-	CASSLIQGARGYTF	TGTGCCAGCAGTTTGATACAGGGGGCGCGGGGCTACACCTTC
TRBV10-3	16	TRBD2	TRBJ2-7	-	CATTGTSGESAYEQYF	TGTGCCACCACCGGGACTAGCGGGGAATCAGCCTACGAGCAGTACTTC
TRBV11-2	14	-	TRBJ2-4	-	CASSLGGTENIQYF	TGTGCCAGCAGCTTGGGGGGAACGGAAAACATTCAGTACTTC
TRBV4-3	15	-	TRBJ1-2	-	CASSQDVGGRAGYTF	TGCGCCAGCAGCCAAGATGTGGGCGGGCGAGCTGGCTACACCTTC
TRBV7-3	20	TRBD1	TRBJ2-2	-	CASSLLPGQGVLSGTGELFF	TGTGCCAGCAGCTTATTACCGGGACAGGGTGTATTGTCAGGGACCGGGGAGCTGTTTTTT
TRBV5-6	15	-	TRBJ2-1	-	CASSLTSGSYNEQFF	TGTGCCAGCAGCTTGACGAGCGGGTCCTACAATGAGCAGTTCTTC
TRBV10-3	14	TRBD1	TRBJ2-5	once	CAISSGDSLETQYF	TGTGCCATCAGTTCCGGGGACAGTCTAGAGACCCAGTACTTC
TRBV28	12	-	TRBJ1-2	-	CASSSGGYGYTF	TGTGCCAGCAGCTCCGGAGGGTATGGCTACACCTTC
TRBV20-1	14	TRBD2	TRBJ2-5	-	CSASVAGGRETQYF	TGCAGTGCTAGTGTGGCGGGGGGCCGAGAGACCCAGTACTTC
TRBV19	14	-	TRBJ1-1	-	CASSPFFPNTEAFF	TGTGCCAGTAGTCCATTTTTCCCGAACACTGAAGCTTTCTTT
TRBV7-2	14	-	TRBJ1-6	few	CASSPQGHNSPLHF	TGTGCCAGCAGCCCACAGGGCCATAATTCACCCCTCCACTTT
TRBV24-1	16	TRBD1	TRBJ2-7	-	CATSDPTGGKQYEQYF	TGTGCCACCAGTGATCCTACAGGGGGCAAACAATACGAGCAGTACTTC
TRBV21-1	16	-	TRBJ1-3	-	CASSKYGPNSGNTIYF	TGTGCCAGCAGCAAATATGGGCCGAACTCTGGAAACACCATATATTTT
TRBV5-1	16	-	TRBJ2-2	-	CASSLEAAANTGELFF	TGCGCCAGCAGCTTGGAGGCCGCGGCGAACACCGGGGAGCTGTTTTTT
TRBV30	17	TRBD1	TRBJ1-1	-	CAWSVGDRGWGSVEAFF	TGTGCCTGGAGTGTGGGGGACAGGGGATGGGGGTCTGTTGAAGCTTTCTTT
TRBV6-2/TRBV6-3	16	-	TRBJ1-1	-	CASSSRLKVMNTEAFF	TGTGCCAGCAGTTCAAGACTGAAAGTCATGAACACTGAAGCTTTCTTT
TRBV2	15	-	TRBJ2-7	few	CASSEGARGGYEQYF	TGTGCCAGCAGTGAAGGAGCCAGAGGAGGCTACGAGCAGTACTTC
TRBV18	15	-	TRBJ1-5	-	CASSPPSGGNEPQHF	TGTGCCAGCTCACCACCGAGTGGGGGGAACGAGCCCCAGCATTTT
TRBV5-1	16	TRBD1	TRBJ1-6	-	CASSSTPTGGSSPLHF	TGCGCCAGCAGCTCCACCCCGACAGGGGGCAGTTCACCCCTCCACTTT
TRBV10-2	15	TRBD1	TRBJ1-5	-	CASSVSGRGFQPQHF	TGCGCCAGCAGTGTCTCGGGCAGGGGGTTTCAGCCCCAGCATTTT
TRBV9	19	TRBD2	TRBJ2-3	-	CASSVAGGSGYASTDTQYF	TGTGCCAGCAGCGTAGCGGGGGGTAGCGGGTATGCTAGCACAGATACGCAGTATTTT